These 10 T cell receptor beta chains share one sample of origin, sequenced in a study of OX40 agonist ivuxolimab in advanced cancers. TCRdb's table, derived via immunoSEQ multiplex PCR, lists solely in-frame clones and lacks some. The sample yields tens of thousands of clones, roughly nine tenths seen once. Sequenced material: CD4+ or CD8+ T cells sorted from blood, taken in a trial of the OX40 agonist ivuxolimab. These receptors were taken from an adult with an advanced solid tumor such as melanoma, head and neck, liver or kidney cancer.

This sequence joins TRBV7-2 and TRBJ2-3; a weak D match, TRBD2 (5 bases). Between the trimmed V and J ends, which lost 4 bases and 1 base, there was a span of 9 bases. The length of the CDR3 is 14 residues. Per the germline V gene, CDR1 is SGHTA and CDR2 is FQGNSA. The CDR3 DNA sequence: TGTGCCAGCAGCTCGGTACTAGGCACAGATACGCAGTATTTT. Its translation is CASSSVLGTDTQYF.

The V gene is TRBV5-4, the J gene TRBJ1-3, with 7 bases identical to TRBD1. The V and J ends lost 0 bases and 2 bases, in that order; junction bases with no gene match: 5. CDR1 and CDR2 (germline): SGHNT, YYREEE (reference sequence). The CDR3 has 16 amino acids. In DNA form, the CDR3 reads TGTGCCAGCAGCTTGGGGACAGGTGGGGCTGGAAACACCATATATTTT. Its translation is CASSLGTGGAGNTIYF.

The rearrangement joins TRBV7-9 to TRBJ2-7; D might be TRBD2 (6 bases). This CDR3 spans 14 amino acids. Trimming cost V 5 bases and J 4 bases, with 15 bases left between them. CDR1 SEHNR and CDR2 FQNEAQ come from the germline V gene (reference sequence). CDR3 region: CASSLSGDGYEQYF. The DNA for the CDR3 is TGTGCCAGCAGCCTGTCGGGGGACGGGTACGAGCAGTACTTC.

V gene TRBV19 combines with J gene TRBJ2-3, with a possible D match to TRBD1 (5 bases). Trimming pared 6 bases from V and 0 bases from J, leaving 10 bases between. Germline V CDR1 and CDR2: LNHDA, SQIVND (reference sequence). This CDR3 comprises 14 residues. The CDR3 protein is CASRDTFSTDTQYF. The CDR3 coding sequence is TGTGCCAGTAGGGACACCTTTAGCACAGATACGCAGTATTTT.

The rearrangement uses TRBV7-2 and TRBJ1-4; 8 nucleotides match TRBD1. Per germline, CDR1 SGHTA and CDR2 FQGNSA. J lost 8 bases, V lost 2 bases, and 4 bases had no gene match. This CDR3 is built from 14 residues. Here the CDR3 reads CASSLQGAREKLFF. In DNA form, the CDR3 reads TGTGCCAGCAGCTTACAGGGGGCGAGGGAAAAACTGTTTTTT.

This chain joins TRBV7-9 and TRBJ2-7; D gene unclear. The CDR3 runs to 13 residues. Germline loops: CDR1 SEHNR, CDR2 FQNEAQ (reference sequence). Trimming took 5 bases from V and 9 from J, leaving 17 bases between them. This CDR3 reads CASSPDPLSTQYF. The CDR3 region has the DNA TGTGCCAGCAGCCCCGACCCTCTCTCGACGCAGTACTTC.

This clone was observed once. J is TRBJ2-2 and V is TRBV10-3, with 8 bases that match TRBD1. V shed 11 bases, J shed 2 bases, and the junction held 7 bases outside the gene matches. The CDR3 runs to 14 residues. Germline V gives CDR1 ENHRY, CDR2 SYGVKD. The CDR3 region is CAARTGSNTGELFF. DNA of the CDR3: TGTGCCGCCAGGACAGGGAGTAACACCGGGGAGCTGTTTTTT.

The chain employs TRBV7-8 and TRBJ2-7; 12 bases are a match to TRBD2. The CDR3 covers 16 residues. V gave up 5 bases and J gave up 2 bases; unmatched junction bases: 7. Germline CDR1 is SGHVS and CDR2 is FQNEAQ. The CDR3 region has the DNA TGTGCCAGCAGCCTCAGGACTAGCGGGGACCCCTACGAGCAGTACTTC. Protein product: CASSLRTSGDPYEQYF.

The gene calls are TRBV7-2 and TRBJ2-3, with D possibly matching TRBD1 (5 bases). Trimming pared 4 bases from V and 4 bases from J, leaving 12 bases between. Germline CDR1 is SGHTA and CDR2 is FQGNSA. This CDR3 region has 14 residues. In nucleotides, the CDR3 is TGTGCCAGCAGCTCCCCCTCAGGGCCAGATACGCAGTATTTT. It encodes CASSSPSGPDTQYF.

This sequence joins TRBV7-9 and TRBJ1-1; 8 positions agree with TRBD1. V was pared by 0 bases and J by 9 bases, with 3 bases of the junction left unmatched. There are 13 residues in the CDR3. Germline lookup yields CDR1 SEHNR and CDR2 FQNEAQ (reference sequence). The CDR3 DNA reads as TGTGCCAGCAGCTTAGCGGACAGGGATAAAGCTTTCTTT. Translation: CASSLADRDKAFF.